These 26 T cell receptor beta chains originate from one sample sequenced in a study of cytomegalovirus exposure and HLA in healthy donors. The PCR was carried out with 60 Vbeta primers and 13 Jbeta primers. The repertoire was sequenced with immunoSEQ multiplex PCR; TCRdb's copy has only in-frame clones and lacks some. Altogether about 210,000 clones are present, about four fifths being singletons, with the ten largest covering roughly 10%. The sample taken for sequencing was PBMCs. Source of these receptors: a woman between 50 and 59 years old in good health and CMV-seropositive.

V usage is TRBV4-1 and J usage is TRBJ1-5; the D gene is possibly TRBD1 (6 bases). The germline CDR1 and CDR2 sequences are MGHRA and YSYEKL. This CDR3 contains 15 residues. V was pared by 1 base and J by 9 bases, with 16 bases between. CDR3 in DNA: TGCGCCAGCAGCCAAGTTGAAGGGGGTCGGGCGCCCCAGCATTTT. It specifies CASSQVEGGRAPQHF.

The rearrangement links TRBV4-3 to TRBJ2-3; 8 nucleotides line up with TRBD2. Germline V CDR1 and CDR2: LGHNA, YSLEER. The CDR3 loop spans 16 amino acids. V lost 3 bases, J lost 5 bases, and 10 bases stayed unmatched. The CDR3 nucleotides are TGCGCCAGCAGCCAGAACTACGGGGGGGCCAGAGATACGCAGTATTTT. This encodes CASSQNYGGARDTQYF.

The chain is built from TRBV4-3 and TRBJ2-6; perhaps TRBD1 as D (6 bases). Trimming removed 4 bases from V and 0 bases from J, with 16 bases in between. The CDR3 is made up of 18 amino acids. Germline CDR1 and CDR2: LGHNA and YSLEER. Here the CDR3 reads CASSRARQARSGANVLTF. The CDR3 DNA follows: TGCGCCAGCAGCCGAGCGAGACAGGCCCGCTCTGGGGCCAACGTCCTGACTTTC.

This clone came up a few times. The V gene is TRBV5-1, the J gene TRBJ1-1; possibly TRBD1 for D (5 bases). Germline CDR1 SGHRS, CDR2 YFSETQ. The CDR3 consists of 14 residues. V gave up 4 bases and J gave up 0 bases, with 10 bases separating them. The CDR3 sequence is CASSVRVMNTEAFF. For the CDR3, the DNA is TGCGCCAGCAGCGTCAGGGTCATGAACACTGAAGCTTTCTTT. The whole variable domain, filled in from reference TRBV5-1 and TRBJ1-1, reads KAGVTQTPRYLIKTRGQQVTLSCSPISGHRSVSWYQQTPGQGLQFLFEYFSETQRNKGNFPGRFSGRQFSNSRSEMNVSTLELGDSALYLCASSVRVMNTEAFFGQGTRLTVV.

The V call is TRBV5-4, the J call TRBJ2-5; 8 bases line up with TRBD2. CDR3 length equals 17 residues. V trimming: 0 bases; J trimming: 1 base; junction bases outside the gene matches: 8. CDR1 is SGHNT and CDR2 is YYREEE in the germline V gene (reference sequence). The CDR3 loop reads CASSLASSGALQETQYF. CDR3 DNA: TGTGCCAGCAGCTTGGCGAGTAGCGGGGCCCTCCAAGAGACCCAGTACTTC. The whole variable domain, filled in from reference TRBV5-4 and TRBJ2-5, reads ETGVTQSPTHLIKTRGQQVTLRCSSQSGHNTVSWYQQALGQGPQFIFQYYREEENGRGNFPPRFSGLQFPNYSSELNVNALELDDSALYLCASSLASSGALQETQYFGPGTRLLVL.

The chain employs TRBV19 and TRBJ1-6; the match to TRBD1 covers 7 bases. This CDR3 has 17 amino acids. With 5 bases clipped from V and 6 bases from J, the junction kept 13 bases outside the gene matches. Germline-derived CDR1 and CDR2 are LNHDA and SQIVND (reference sequence). Here the CDR3 DNA reads TGTGCCAGTAGTGAGTTTAGGGACAGCGACATTAATTCACCCCTCCACTTT. It encodes CASSEFRDSDINSPLHF. Supplemented by reference TRBV19 and TRBJ1-6, the full variable domain reads DGGITQSPKYLFRKEGQNVTLSCEQNLNHDAMYWYRQDPGQGLRLIYYSQIVNDFQKGDIAEGYSVSREKKESFPLTVTSAQKNPTAFYLCASSEFRDSDINSPLHFGNGTRLTVT.

The chain couples TRBV5-4 to TRBJ2-5, with 9 bases aligning to TRBD1. The V segment lost 3 bases and the J segment 5 bases; nucleotides outside the gene matches: 5. Germline CDR1 SGHNT, CDR2 YYREEE (reference sequence). This CDR3 is 14 amino acids long. The CDR3 coding sequence is TGTGCCAGCAGCTCGGAAGGACAGGGGGAGACCCAGTACTTC. Protein sequence: CASSSEGQGETQYF.

The chain recombines TRBV5-5 with TRBJ1-6; the D is unclear. CDR1 and CDR2 (germline): SGHKS, YYEKEE (reference sequence). The length of the CDR3 is 15 residues. With 2 bases removed from V and 7 bases from J, the gap between germline ends came to 13 bases. The CDR3 reads CASSFLSHINSPLHF. CDR3 DNA sequence: TGTGCCAGCAGCTTTCTGTCACACATAAATTCACCCCTCCACTTT.

With regard to this clone: A read error may produce the germline difference seen at one junction end. The V gene is TRBV10-1, the J gene TRBJ1-3; maybe TRBD1 (6 bases). CDR1 WNHNN and CDR2 SYGVQD come from the germline V gene (reference sequence). The CDR3 spans 19 residues. CDR3 DNA: TGCGCCAGCACTGAGGGACCCGACGACAGGCAGAGCTCTGGAAACACCATATATTTT. Translated: CASTEGPDDRQSSGNTIYF.

V and J are TRBV7-2 and TRBJ1-1, with 11 nucleotides matching TRBD1. The junction had 9 bases not matched to a gene; V was cut back by 5 bases and J by 4 bases. Germline CDR1 reads SGHTA; CDR2 reads FQGNSA. The CDR3 totals 16 residues. CDR3 nucleotide sequence: TGTGCCAGCAGCCCAGCCGGACAGGGGGCAATCACTGAAGCTTTCTTT. It yields the protein CASSPAGQGAITEAFF.

As for this clone: Other DNA sequences in the sample encode the same CDR3. The V and J genes are TRBV7-9 and TRBJ2-7; D might be TRBD1 (5 bases). The CDR3 contains 12 residues. Germline V CDR1 and CDR2: SEHNR, FQNEAQ (reference sequence). Trimming took 2 bases from V and 3 from J, leaving 5 bases between them. As DNA, the CDR3 is TGTGCCAGCAGCTTAAGGGGCTACGAGCAGTACTTC. This codes for CASSLRGYEQYF.

The rearrangement uses TRBV18 and TRBJ2-1; 7 bases are a match to TRBD2. Trimming at V came to 3 bases and at J to 1 base, leaving 3 bases not matched to a gene. Germline loops: CDR1 KGHSH, CDR2 LQKENI. This CDR3 is 15 amino acids long. CDR3 nucleotides: TGTGCCAGCTCACCGGACGGGGGGTCCTACAATGAGCAGTTCTTC. Translation gives CASSPDGGSYNEQFF.

V is TRBV6-5 and J is TRBJ1-5; D perhaps matches TRBD1 (6 bases). Trimming took off 8 bases at V and 0 bases at J, with 8 bases between the two ends. This CDR3 is built from 13 residues. CDR1 MNHEY and CDR2 SVGAGI come from the germline V gene. In nucleotides, the CDR3 is TGTGCCAGCGGGACAAATAGCAATCAGCCCCAGCATTTT. It codes for CASGTNSNQPQHF.

The J gene is TRBJ1-4, the V gene TRBV28; D is undetermined. The CDR3 is made up of 15 amino acids. In germline, CDR1 is MDHEN, CDR2 SYDVKM. V gave up 5 bases and J gave up 8 bases, with 18 bases separating them. The CDR3 spells CASSALGGVPEKLFF. CDR3 DNA: TGTGCCAGCAGTGCGCTGGGAGGCGTACCCGAAAAACTGTTTTTT. The whole variable domain, filled in from reference TRBV28 and TRBJ1-4, reads DVKVTQSSRYLVKRTGEKVFLECVQDMDHENMFWYRQDPGLGLRLIYFSYDVKMKEKGDIPEGYSVSREKKERFSLILESASTNQTSMYLCASSALGGVPEKLFFGSGTQLSVL.

This rearrangement joins TRBV18 to TRBJ2-7; maybe TRBD1 (6 bases). Germline V gene lookup returns CDR1 KGHSH and CDR2 LQKENI. V was shortened by 3 bases and J by 0 bases, with 9 bases between the two germline ends. The CDR3 totals 14 residues. CDR3 sequence: CASSPDSVSYEQYF. DNA of the CDR3: TGTGCCAGCTCACCGGACAGCGTCTCCTACGAGCAGTACTTC.

The V and J genes are TRBV19 and TRBJ2-1; a possible D gene is TRBD1 (5 bases). The CDR3 consists of 14 residues. Germline loops: CDR1 LNHDA, CDR2 SQIVND (reference sequence). The V end was cut by 0 bases, the J end by 16 bases, with 19 bases between. Here the CDR3 reads CASSIDGRGDSRFF. The CDR3 nucleotides are TGTGCCAGTAGTATAGATGGTCGAGGAGACAGCAGATTCTTC. Filled out from reference TRBV19 and TRBJ2-1, the complete variable domain reads DGGITQSPKYLFRKEGQNVTLSCEQNLNHDAMYWYRQDPGQGLRLIYYSQIVNDFQKGDIAEGYSVSREKKESFPLTVTSAQKNPTAFYLCASSIDGRGDSRFFGPGTRLTVL.

The J gene is TRBJ2-2, the V gene TRBV2, with D possibly matching TRBD1 (5 bases). Germline values: CDR1 SNHLY, CDR2 FYNNEI. V was shortened by 8 bases and J by 4 bases, with 14 bases between the two germline ends. The CDR3 length is 14 residues. DNA of the CDR3: TGTGCCAGCGCACCAGGGCGACGCACCGGGGAGCTGTTTTTT. As protein: CASAPGRRTGELFF.

The rearrangement links TRBV18 to TRBJ1-1; D is possibly TRBD1 (5 bases). The germline V gene has CDR1 KGHSH and CDR2 LQKENI. The CDR3 contains 15 residues. Trimming cost V 2 bases and J 1 base, with 11 bases left between them. The CDR3 protein is CASSPWFQGNTEAFF. CDR3 in DNA: TGTGCCAGCTCACCATGGTTCCAGGGGAACACTGAAGCTTTCTTT.

The chain carries TRBV29-1 and TRBJ1-1; unclear D gene. The V gene lost 4 bases and the J gene lost 3 bases, with 12 bases spanning the gap. Germline V gene lookup returns CDR1 SQVTM and CDR2 ANQGSEA. This CDR3 is 13 amino acids long. The CDR3 DNA is TGCAGCGTTGGAAAGCTGCTGGACACTGAAGCTTTCTTT. It is translated as CSVGKLLDTEAFF.

The chain links TRBV7-2 to TRBJ1-2; maybe TRBD1 (5 bases). The CDR3 totals 15 residues. Trimming stripped 5 bases from V and 2 bases from J, with 15 bases between. The germline CDR1 and CDR2 sequences are SGHTA and FQGNSA. The CDR3 DNA sequence: TGTGCCAGCAGCGCCTCCAGGGTACCAAACTATGGCTACACCTTC. Translating gives CASSASRVPNYGYTF.

The chain employs TRBV27 and TRBJ2-1, with 10 bases identical to TRBD1. The CDR3 covers 15 residues. Per the germline V gene, CDR1 is MNHEY and CDR2 is SMNVEV (reference sequence). J lost 8 bases, V lost 6 bases, and 10 bases had no gene match. The DNA of the CDR3 is TGTGCCAGCAGGTGGGGACAGGGGTTTGAAGATGAGCAGTTCTTC. Its translation: CASRWGQGFEDEQFF.

This clone was found once. V is TRBV27 and J is TRBJ2-2; TRBD1 is a possible D gene (5 bases). This CDR3 is 13 amino acids long. V was cut by 5 bases and J by 9 bases, with 13 bases left in between. Germline assignment: CDR1 MNHEY and CDR2 SMNVEV (reference sequence). CDR3 residues: CASSPQGSRELFF. The CDR3 DNA is TGTGCCAGCAGTCCTCAGGGATCGCGGGAGCTGTTTTTT.

V gene TRBV19 combines with J gene TRBJ1-2; unclear D gene. The CDR3 is made up of 16 amino acids. Trimming removed 8 bases at V and 3 bases at J, with 22 bases between. Germline V gene sequence: CDR1 LNHDA, CDR2 SQIVND (reference sequence). The CDR3 sequence is CASAPMGGIADYGYTF. The CDR3 coding sequence is TGTGCCAGTGCCCCAATGGGAGGGATCGCGGACTATGGCTACACCTTC.

The chain couples TRBV19 to TRBJ2-7; tentative D call: TRBD1 (6 bases). The germline V gene encodes CDR1 LNHDA and CDR2 SQIVND (reference sequence). The CDR3 extends over 15 amino acids. The ends were cut back, 5 bases at V and 3 bases at J, with 17 bases in the middle. The CDR3 sequence is CASSAQIGTHYEQYF. In DNA, the CDR3 is TGTGCCAGTAGTGCTCAAATAGGGACACACTACGAGCAGTACTTC.

The chain links TRBV7-3 to TRBJ2-7; 11 bases line up with TRBD1. This CDR3 region has 14 residues. Germline V CDR1 and CDR2: SGHTA, FQGTGA. V lost 4 bases, J lost 6 bases, and 5 bases stayed unmatched. The DNA of the CDR3 is TGTGCCAGCAGCTCGACCGGGACAGGGGGCGAGCAGTACTTC. Protein product: CASSSTGTGGEQYF.

This clone occurred once. This sequence joins TRBV11-2 and TRBJ2-7; D is perhaps TRBD1 (7 bases). The CDR3 length is 14 residues. Trimming shortened V by 3 bases and J by 3 bases, and 12 bases separated the two germline ends. Germline V gene lookup returns CDR1 SGHAT and CDR2 FQNNGV. CDR3 in amino acids: CASSLAGQIYEQYF. The CDR3 DNA is TGTGCCAGCAGCTTGGCGGGACAGATCTACGAGCAGTACTTC. The full variable domain, rest sourced from reference TRBV11-2 and TRBJ2-7, is EAGVAQSPRYKIIEKRQSVAFWCNPISGHATLYWYQQILGQGPKLLIQFQNNGVVDDSQLPKDRFSAERLKGVDSTLKIQPAKLEDSAVYLCASSLAGQIYEQYFGPGTRLTVT.